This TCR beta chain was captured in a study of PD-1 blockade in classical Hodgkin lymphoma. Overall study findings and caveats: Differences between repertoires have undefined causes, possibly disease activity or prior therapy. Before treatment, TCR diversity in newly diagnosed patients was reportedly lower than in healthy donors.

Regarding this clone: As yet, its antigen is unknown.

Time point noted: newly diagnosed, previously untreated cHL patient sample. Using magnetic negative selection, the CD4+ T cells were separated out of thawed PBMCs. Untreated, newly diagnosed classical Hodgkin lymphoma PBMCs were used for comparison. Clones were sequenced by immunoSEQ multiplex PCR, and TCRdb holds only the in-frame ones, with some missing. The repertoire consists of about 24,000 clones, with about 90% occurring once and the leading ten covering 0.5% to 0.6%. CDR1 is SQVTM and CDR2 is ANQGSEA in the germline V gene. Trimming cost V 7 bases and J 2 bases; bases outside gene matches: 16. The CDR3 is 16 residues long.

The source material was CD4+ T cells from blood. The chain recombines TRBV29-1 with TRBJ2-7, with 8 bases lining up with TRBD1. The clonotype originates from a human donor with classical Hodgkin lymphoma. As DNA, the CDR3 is TGCAGCGCCGTAGGTTTTACCGGGACAGGAGCCTACGAGCAGTACTTC. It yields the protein CSAVGFTGTGAYEQYF.